This T cell receptor (beta chain) originates from a study of cytomegalovirus exposure and HLA in healthy donors. Assay: immunoSEQ multiplex PCR; the TCRdb copy retains only in-frame clones and omits some. The sample lists some 110,000 clones; over 90% were seen once. The source is a woman aged 18-35 years in good health and CMV-seronegative. Sample: PBMCs.

CDR3 region: CASGILGLETQYF. CDR3 sequence (DNA): TGTGCTAGTGGAATTCTGGGCTTAGAGACCCAGTACTTC. The V call is TRBV12-5, the J call TRBJ2-5; D is unresolved. Germline V gene data show CDR1 as LGHNT and CDR2 as FRNRAP. The V and J ends lost 6 bases and 4 bases respectively, with 12 bases between them. There are 13 residues in the CDR3.